This is a list of T cell receptor beta chains from one sample in a study of molecular identifiers for immune sequencing clone quantification. TCRdb re-derived calls from the PCR reads in MiXCR, one entry per CDR3 protein. The table includes roughly 24,000 distinct CDR3 sequences, over 15% detected once. What was sequenced was naive CD8+ T cells from blood, with Jurkat cell RNA spiked in. These receptors were taken from a human donor in good health. Some libraries in this study had Jurkat cell RNA spiked in. Both conserved end residues are part of each CDR3.

cdr3_length | v_call | cdr3_aa
18 | TRBV11-2 | CASRKRRETPLMNTEAFF
14 | TRBV16 | CASTMEGVNNEQFF
13 | TRBV6-1 | CASSEWVMDEAFF
13 | TRBV19 | CASNSPTDQPQHF
17 | TRBV5-6 | CASSLELAGAVNYEQYF
16 | TRBV6-9 | CAISLGDGMYQETQYF
12 | TRBV7-9 | CASSKNGGEQYF
15 | TRBV27 | CASSPGTGMHEKLFF
15 | TRBV20-1 | CSALVLGRRQETQYF
13 | TRBV7-9 | CASSPGQGLEQYF
14 | TRBV20-1 | CSAREGVSQETQYF
14 | TRBV6-2/TRBV6-3 | CASSLLAEYNEQFF
15 | TRBV4-1 | CASSQDVGDQETQYF